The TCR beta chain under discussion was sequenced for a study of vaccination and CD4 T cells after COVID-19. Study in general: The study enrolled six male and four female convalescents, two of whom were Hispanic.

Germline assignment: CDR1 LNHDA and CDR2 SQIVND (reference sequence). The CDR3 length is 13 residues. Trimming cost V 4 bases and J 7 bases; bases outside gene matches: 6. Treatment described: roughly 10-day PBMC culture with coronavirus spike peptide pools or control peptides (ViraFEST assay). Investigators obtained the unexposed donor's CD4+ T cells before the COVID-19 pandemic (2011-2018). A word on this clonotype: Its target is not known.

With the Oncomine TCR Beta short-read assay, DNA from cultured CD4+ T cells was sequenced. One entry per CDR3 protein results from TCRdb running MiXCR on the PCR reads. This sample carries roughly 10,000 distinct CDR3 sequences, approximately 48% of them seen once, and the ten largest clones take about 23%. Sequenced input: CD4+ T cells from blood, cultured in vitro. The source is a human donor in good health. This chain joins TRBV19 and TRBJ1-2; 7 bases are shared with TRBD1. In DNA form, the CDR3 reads TGTGCCAGTAGTACATCGGACAGGTCTGGCTACACCTTC. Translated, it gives CASSTSDRSGYTF.